What follows are 30 T cell receptor beta chains derived from one specimen sequenced in a study of cytomegalovirus exposure and HLA in healthy donors. PCR involved 60 Vbeta and 13 Jbeta primers. Profiled with immunoSEQ multiplex PCR; TCRdb holds only in-frame clones, not every one. The table has approximately 140,000 clones, almost 80% seen once; the top ten hold approximately 0.9%. The material sequenced was PBMCs. The receptors originated from a man aged 18 to 29 in good health and CMV-seronegative.

Turning to this clone: This sample also contains other DNA sequences that code for the same CDR3. V and J are TRBV7-2 and TRBJ2-5, with 11 nucleotides matching TRBD2. V lost 3 bases, J lost 3 bases, and 0 bases stayed unmatched. CDR1 and CDR2 from the germline V gene are SGHTA and FQGNSA. The CDR3 contains 14 residues. The CDR3, as DNA: TGTGCCAGCAGCTTTAGCGGGGGGGAAGAGACCCAGTACTTC. This sequence encodes CASSFSGGEETQYF.

The chain recombines TRBV7-2 with TRBJ1-2, with D possibly TRBD1 on 5 matching bases. CDR3 length equals 16 residues. The V gene's germline CDR1 is SGHTA and CDR2 FQGNSA. V gave up 5 bases and J gave up 6 bases, with 22 bases separating them. Here the CDR3 reads CASSHDQQARRDGYTF. DNA of the CDR3: TGTGCCAGCAGCCACGATCAACAGGCCAGGAGGGATGGCTACACCTTC. Full variable domain (rest looked up from reference TRBV7-2 and TRBJ1-2): GAGVSQSPSNKVTEKGKDVELRCDPISGHTALYWYRQSLGQGLEFLIYFQGNSAPDKSGLPSDRFSAERTGGSVSTLTIQRTQQEDSAVYLCASSHDQQARRDGYTFGSGTRLTVV.

CDR3 nucleotide sequence: TGTGCCAGCTCACCGTTAGGGGGGTTGACAGGGTCTATGAACACTGAAGCTTTCTTT. Residues: CASSPLGGLTGSMNTEAFF. The chain carries TRBV18 and TRBJ1-1; TRBD1 matches at 7 bases. V trimming: 3 bases; J trimming: 0 bases; junction bases outside the gene matches: 16. The germline CDR1 and CDR2 sequences are KGHSH and LQKENI. There are 19 residues in the CDR3.

V gene TRBV5-4 combines with J gene TRBJ2-5; 15 nucleotides match TRBD2. Looked up from germline, CDR1 is SGHNT and CDR2 is YYREEE (reference sequence). V dropped 5 bases and J dropped 0; count of bases not matched to a gene: 5. This CDR3 contains 17 residues. The CDR3 protein is CASRGGLAGGYQETQYF. CDR3 sequence (DNA): TGTGCCAGCAGAGGGGGACTAGCGGGGGGATACCAAGAGACCCAGTACTTC.

As concerns this clone: Additional DNA sequences in this sample encode the identical CDR3. The chain employs TRBV19 and TRBJ1-2; 7 bases line up with TRBD1. Losses at the gene ends were 5 bases for V and 4 bases for J; bases not matched to a gene: 1. The CDR3 covers 12 residues. Germline CDR1 LNHDA, CDR2 SQIVND (reference sequence). The CDR3, as DNA: TGTGCCAGTAGTCGGGACAGCTATGGCTACACCTTC. Translating it yields CASSRDSYGYTF.

This sequence joins TRBV30 and TRBJ2-7; 9 bases fit TRBD1. Per germline, CDR1 GTSNPN and CDR2 SVGIG (reference sequence). There are 13 residues in the CDR3. With 3 bases clipped from V and 3 bases from J, the junction kept 3 bases outside the gene matches. The chain's CDR3 is CAWSWDRDYEQYF. CDR3 bases: TGTGCCTGGAGCTGGGACAGGGACTACGAGCAGTACTTC.

V usage is TRBV4-1 and J usage is TRBJ2-4, with 9 bases lining up with TRBD2. Germline CDR1 MGHRA, CDR2 YSYEKL. The V gene end was trimmed by 0 bases and the J gene end by 6 bases; junction bases not matched to a gene: 6. CDR3 size: 16 residues. This CDR3 is CASSQDRQLAGNIQYF. The CDR3 bases are TGCGCCAGCAGCCAAGATAGGCAACTAGCGGGAAACATTCAGTACTTC.

The chain uses TRBV4-3 and TRBJ2-7; TRBD1 matches 11 bases. The CDR3 is made up of 14 amino acids. Per germline, CDR1 LGHNA and CDR2 YSLEER. J was trimmed by 3 bases and V by 4 bases; bases with no gene match: 2. This chain's CDR3 is CASSPGQGDYEQYF. The CDR3, as DNA: TGCGCCAGCAGCCCGGGACAGGGGGACTACGAGCAGTACTTC.

The V and J genes are TRBV9 and TRBJ1-5; a weak D match, TRBD1 (5 bases). Germline-derived CDR1 and CDR2 are SGDLS and YYNGEE. The length of the CDR3 is 15 residues. Trimming removed 2 bases at V and 0 bases at J, with 9 bases between. The CDR3 reads CASSVGGDSNQPQHF. Written as DNA, the CDR3 is TGTGCCAGCAGCGTTGGAGGGGATAGCAATCAGCCCCAGCATTTT.

This clone was seen more than once but under ten times. The chain joins TRBV28 to TRBJ2-2, with 7 bases fitting TRBD1. Germline V gene sequence: CDR1 MDHEN, CDR2 SYDVKM. CDR3 length equals 14 residues. The trim removed 5 bases at V and 4 bases at J, leaving 4 bases unmatched. The CDR3 sequence: CASSRQGGTGELFF. The CDR3 coding sequence is TGTGCCAGCAGTAGACAGGGTGGCACCGGGGAGCTGTTTTTT.

The chain is built from TRBV30 and TRBJ2-5; possible D gene TRBD2, 7 bases. V gave up 4 bases and J gave up 5 bases, with 20 bases separating them. The CDR3 is 15 amino acids. Germline V gene lookup returns CDR1 GTSNPN and CDR2 SVGIG (reference sequence). For the CDR3, the DNA is TGTGCCTGGACACGGCGGCGGGGGCCGGGGGAGACCCAGTACTTC. It encodes CAWTRRRGPGETQYF. The full variable domain, its missing parts supplied by reference TRBV30 and TRBJ2-5, is SQTIHQWPATLVQPVGSPLSLECTVEGTSNPNLYWYRQAAGRGLQLLFYSVGIGQISSEVPQNLSASRPQDRQFILSSKKLLLSDSGFYLCAWTRRRGPGETQYFGPGTRLLVL.

This chain links TRBV23-1 with TRBJ1-5; no clear D gene. TRBV23-1 is reported as an ORF; its role is uncertain. Trimming pared 2 bases from V and 4 bases from J, leaving 12 bases between. There are 15 residues in the CDR3. CDR3 DNA: TGCGCCAGCAGTCAACCCAGGCATCCAAATCAGCCCCAGCATTTT. It translates to CASSQPRHPNQPQHF.

V usage is TRBV9 and J usage is TRBJ1-2; D remains ambiguous. The germline V gene encodes CDR1 SGDLS and CDR2 YYNGEE. Trimming pared 4 bases from V and 6 bases from J, leaving 22 bases between. This CDR3 region has 16 residues. The CDR3 bases are TGTGCCAGCAGCCCCAGCCTAGCGTCCAAATTCCATGGCTACACCTTC. Its translation is CASSPSLASKFHGYTF.

The chain joins TRBV15 to TRBJ1-5; unclear D gene. V lost 1 base, J lost 0 bases, and 4 bases lay in between. Germline V gene sequence: CDR1 LNHNV, CDR2 YYDKDF (reference sequence). The CDR3 consists of 14 residues. The CDR3 DNA reads TGTGCCACCAGCAGAGCTAATAGCAATCAGCCCCAGCATTTT. Its protein product is CATSRANSNQPQHF.

The chain combines TRBV27 with TRBJ2-5; the D is unclear. CDR1 MNHEY and CDR2 SMNVEV come from the germline V gene (reference sequence). The length of the CDR3 is 15 residues. Trimming cost V 1 base and J 1 base, with 10 bases left between them. CDR3 nucleotides: TGTGCCAGCAGTTTATTCAGAGGCTCCCAAGAGACCCAGTACTTC. This translates into CASSLFRGSQETQYF.

The chain has TRBV12-5 and TRBJ2-3; D gene unclear. This CDR3 has 15 amino acids. Looked up from germline, CDR1 is LGHNT and CDR2 is FRNRAP. The V end lost 2 bases, the J end lost 3 bases, and 12 bases lay between the germline ends. CDR3: CASGLTRLSTDTQYF. The CDR3 DNA reads as TGTGCTAGTGGTTTGACGAGGTTAAGTACAGATACGCAGTATTTT.

V gene TRBV6-4 combines with J gene TRBJ1-2; 8 bases line up with TRBD1. The CDR3 consists of 14 residues. V shed 5 bases and J 1 base; nucleotides not matched to a gene: 3. Germline CDR1 is MRHNA and CDR2 is SNTAGT. CDR3 region: CASSPGGGNYGYTF. CDR3 sequence (DNA): TGTGCCAGCAGTCCAGGGGGCGGTAACTATGGCTACACCTTC.

The chain recombines TRBV6-5 with TRBJ1-6, with D perhaps matching TRBD1 (6 bases). The CDR3 contains 16 residues. The germline V gene encodes CDR1 MNHEY and CDR2 SVGAGI. The V end lost 2 bases, the J end lost 4 bases, and 12 bases lay between the germline ends. DNA for the CDR3: TGTGCCAGCAGTTACGTCCAGGGGAATTATAATTCACCCCTCCACTTT. Amino acid sequence: CASSYVQGNYNSPLHF.

This clone was recorded once. In nucleotides, the CDR3 is TGTGCCTGGAGTGATTTAGGGACGGAGGGGGGCTACACCTTC. Translation gives CAWSDLGTEGGYTF. The chain is built from TRBV30 and TRBJ1-2, with a possible D match to TRBD1 (5 bases). CDR1 and CDR2 from the germline V gene are GTSNPN and SVGIG (reference sequence). Trimming removed 1 base from V and 8 bases from J, with 17 bases in between. This CDR3 is 14 amino acids long.

J is TRBJ1-1 and V is TRBV18; D is ambiguous. This CDR3 contains 17 residues. The germline CDR1 and CDR2 sequences are KGHSH and LQKENI. The germline V and J ends were trimmed by 6 bases and 1 base, with 21 bases remaining between them. This chain's CDR3 is CASSRDAQELRNTEAFF. DNA of the CDR3: TGTGCCAGCTCCCGGGATGCGCAGGAACTTCGGAACACTGAAGCTTTCTTT.

CDR3 nucleotides: TGTGCCAGCAGCCTCAGGGTTCGCGAGCAGTTCTTC. Its protein product is CASSLRVREQFF. The chain is built from TRBV5-8 and TRBJ2-1; D is perhaps TRBD1 (5 bases). In germline, CDR1 is SGHTS, CDR2 YDEGEE. The CDR3 contains 12 residues. V was cut by 4 bases and J by 10 bases, with 12 bases left in between. The variable domain in full, with the rest retrieved from reference TRBV5-8 and TRBJ2-1, is EAGVTQSPTHLIKTRGQQATLRCSPISGHTSVYWYQQALGLGLQFLLWYDEGEERNRGNFPPRFSGRQFPNYSSELNVNALELEDSALYLCASSLRVREQFFGPGTRLTVL.

This rearrangement joins TRBV5-4 to TRBJ2-5; perhaps TRBD2 as D (7 bases). Per germline, CDR1 SGHNT and CDR2 YYREEE (reference sequence). The germline V and J ends were trimmed by 4 bases and 5 bases, with 15 bases remaining between them. The CDR3 consists of 14 residues. CDR3 bases: TGTGCCAGCAGCCGAGGGGGGGGGAAGGAGACCCAGTACTTC. It codes for CASSRGGGKETQYF.

This chain links TRBV5-1 with TRBJ1-4; D is perhaps TRBD1 (6 bases). There are 15 residues in the CDR3. Trimming cost V 4 bases and J 0 bases, with 10 bases left between them. Germline lookup yields CDR1 SGHRS and CDR2 YFSETQ. CDR3: CASSGQHTTNEKLFF. In DNA, the CDR3 is TGCGCCAGCAGCGGACAGCACACAACTAATGAAAAACTGTTTTTT.

V usage is TRBV5-1 and J usage is TRBJ1-1, with D uncertain. The CDR3 has 14 amino acids. CDR1 SGHRS and CDR2 YFSETQ come from the germline V gene. V was pared by 4 bases and J by 8 bases, with 18 bases between. The CDR3 reads CASSPAVEAGEAFF. CDR3 in DNA: TGCGCCAGCAGCCCCGCCGTGGAGGCGGGCGAAGCTTTCTTT.

The chain joins TRBV7-2 to TRBJ1-5; TRBD1 matches 9 bases. Germline trimming cut 2 bases from V and 6 bases from J; bases unmatched to any gene: 14. CDR3 length: 18 amino acids. CDR1 is SGHTA and CDR2 is FQGNSA in the germline V gene. The CDR3 loop is CASSLYLSWTGDRQPQHF. As DNA, the CDR3 is TGTGCCAGCAGCTTATACTTGTCTTGGACAGGGGACCGTCAGCCCCAGCATTTT.

This clone was seen once. The V and J genes are TRBV19 and TRBJ1-1, with TRBD1 identical over 9 bases. The J segment lost 4 bases and the V segment lost 3 bases, leaving 12 bases of the junction unmatched. The germline CDR1 and CDR2 sequences are LNHDA and SQIVND (reference sequence). The CDR3 runs to 17 residues. CDR3 coding DNA: TGTGCCAGTAGTATTTGGAGAACAGGGGGCTTTGCCACTGAAGCTTTCTTT. Its translation: CASSIWRTGGFATEAFF.

Concerning this clone itself: One junction end does not reproduce the germline sequence, and a read error may be involved. The rearrangement links TRBV5-1 to TRBJ2-5; possibly TRBD2 for D (6 bases). This CDR3 is built from 15 residues. CDR1 is SGHRS and CDR2 is YFSETQ in the germline V gene. CDR3 nucleotide sequence: TGTGCCAGCAGACACCACCGGGACTACCAAGAGACCCAGTACTTC. Encoded protein: CASRHHRDYQETQYF.

This clone has more than one count but fewer than ten. The chain uses TRBV6-5 and TRBJ2-2; 9 bases map to TRBD1. V lost 6 bases to trimming and J lost 6 bases; unmatched junction nucleotides: 2. The germline gives CDR1 MNHEY, CDR2 SVGAGI. The CDR3 runs 13 residues. CDR3 region: CASRGTGPGELFF. The CDR3 DNA is TGTGCCAGCAGGGGGACAGGGCCCGGGGAGCTGTTTTTT.

V gene TRBV21-1 combines with J gene TRBJ2-5; no check of the table's D call, TRBD2, against the DNA was made. TRBV21-1 is a listed pseudogene. The CDR3 covers 14 residues. The CDR3 protein is CARILEDGGETQYF. In DNA form, the CDR3 reads TGTGCCAGAATATTAGAGGACGGAGGGGAGACCCAGTACTTC.

The chain couples TRBV6-5 to TRBJ1-6; 8 nucleotides line up with TRBD1. The CDR3 spans 16 residues. With V trimmed by 4 bases and J by 7 bases, 9 bases remained unmatched. Germline V gene lookup returns CDR1 MNHEY and CDR2 SVGAGI. The CDR3 DNA sequence: TGTGCCAGCAGTTTAAATTCAGGGGGCGGGAATTCACCCCTCCACTTT. Protein product: CASSLNSGGGNSPLHF.